The present TCR beta chain was sequenced within a study of identical twins. Unique molecular identifiers were present on cDNA, and template switching added a universal primer site. MiXCR, run by TCRdb on the 5' RACE reads, gives a single entry per CDR3 protein. Among nearly 900,000 distinct CDR3 sequences, more than 9% were seen once, and the ten largest hold roughly 1.6%. The CDR3 consists of 11 residues. The V gene end was trimmed by 6 bases and the J gene end by 15 bases; junction bases not matched to a gene: 4. In germline, CDR1 is SNHLY, CDR2 FYNNEI. A note on this clonotype: What it binds is not known.

Study-level results: There was an excess of low generation probability in the out-of-frame alpha sequences that twins shared. Twin sharing of out-of-frame TCR alpha was underestimated by models in monozygotic pairs.

Everyone who gave samples was a healthy Caucasian. The same data also contributed to another study, on yellow fever vaccine responses in identical twins.

The rearrangement joins TRBV2 to TRBJ2-1, with TRBD2 matching over 11 bases. Sequencing used PBMCs. This TCR was recovered from a woman younger than 35 in good health. CDR3 region: CASSLSGRGFF. For the CDR3, the DNA is TGTGCCAGCAGCCTTAGCGGGAGGGGGTTCTTC.